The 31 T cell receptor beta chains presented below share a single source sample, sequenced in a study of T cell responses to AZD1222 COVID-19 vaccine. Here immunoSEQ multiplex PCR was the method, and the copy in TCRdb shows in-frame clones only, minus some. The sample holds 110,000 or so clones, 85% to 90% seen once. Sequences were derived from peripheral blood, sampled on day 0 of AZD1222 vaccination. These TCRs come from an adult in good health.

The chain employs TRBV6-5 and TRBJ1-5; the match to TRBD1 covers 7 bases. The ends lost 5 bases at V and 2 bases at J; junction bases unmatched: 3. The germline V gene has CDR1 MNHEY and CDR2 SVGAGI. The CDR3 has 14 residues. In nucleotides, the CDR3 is TGTGCCAGCAGTCCCGGACAGGGCAATCAGCCCCAGCATTTT. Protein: CASSPGQGNQPQHF.

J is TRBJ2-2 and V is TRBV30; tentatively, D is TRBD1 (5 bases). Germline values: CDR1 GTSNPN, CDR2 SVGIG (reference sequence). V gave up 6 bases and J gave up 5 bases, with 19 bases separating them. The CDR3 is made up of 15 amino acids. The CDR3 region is CACPLRTPQTGELFF. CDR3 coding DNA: TGTGCCTGCCCACTGAGGACACCCCAAACCGGGGAGCTGTTTTTT.

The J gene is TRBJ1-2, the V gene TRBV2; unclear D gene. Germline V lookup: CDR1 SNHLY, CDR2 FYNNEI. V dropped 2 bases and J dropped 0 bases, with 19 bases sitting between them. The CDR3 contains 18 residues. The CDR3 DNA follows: TGTGCCAGCAGTGAAAACAGACTCGGGCCGCACCCTAACTATGGCTACACCTTC. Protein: CASSENRLGPHPNYGYTF. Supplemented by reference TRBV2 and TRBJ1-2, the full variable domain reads EPEVTQTPSHQVTQMGQEVILRCVPISNHLYFYWYRQILGQKVEFLVSFYNNEISEKSEIFDDQFSVERPDGSNFTLKIRSTKLEDSAMYFCASSENRLGPHPNYGYTFGSGTRLTVV.

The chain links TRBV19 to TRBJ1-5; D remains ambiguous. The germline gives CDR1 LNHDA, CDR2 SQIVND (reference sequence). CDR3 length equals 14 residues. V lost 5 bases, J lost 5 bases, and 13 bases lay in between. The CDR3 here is CASSLTGVDQPQHF. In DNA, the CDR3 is TGTGCCAGTAGTCTAACTGGGGTGGATCAGCCCCAGCATTTT.

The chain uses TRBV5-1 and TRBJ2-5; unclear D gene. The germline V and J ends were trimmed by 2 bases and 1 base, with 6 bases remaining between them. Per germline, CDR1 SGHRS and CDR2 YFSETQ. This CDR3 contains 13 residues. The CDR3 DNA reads TGCGCCAGCAGCTTTAACGGCCAAGAGACCCAGTACTTC. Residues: CASSFNGQETQYF.

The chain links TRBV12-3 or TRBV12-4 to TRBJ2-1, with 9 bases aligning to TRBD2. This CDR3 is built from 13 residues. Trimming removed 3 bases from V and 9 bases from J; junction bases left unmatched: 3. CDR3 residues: CASSFLREGEQFF. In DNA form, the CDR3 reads TGTGCCAGCAGTTTCTTGCGGGAGGGTGAGCAGTTCTTC.

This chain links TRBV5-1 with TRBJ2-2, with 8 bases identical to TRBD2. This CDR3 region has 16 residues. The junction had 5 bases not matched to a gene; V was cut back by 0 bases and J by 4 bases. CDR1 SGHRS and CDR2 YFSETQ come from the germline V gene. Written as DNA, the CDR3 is TGCGCCAGCAGCTTGGTTGCGGGAGGCGGCACCGGGGAGCTGTTTTTT. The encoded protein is CASSLVAGGGTGELFF.

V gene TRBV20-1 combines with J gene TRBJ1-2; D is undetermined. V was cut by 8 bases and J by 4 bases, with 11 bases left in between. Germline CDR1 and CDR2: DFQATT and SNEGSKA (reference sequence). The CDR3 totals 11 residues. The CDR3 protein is CSILQTYGYTF. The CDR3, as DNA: TGCAGTATATTGCAGACCTATGGCTACACCTTC.

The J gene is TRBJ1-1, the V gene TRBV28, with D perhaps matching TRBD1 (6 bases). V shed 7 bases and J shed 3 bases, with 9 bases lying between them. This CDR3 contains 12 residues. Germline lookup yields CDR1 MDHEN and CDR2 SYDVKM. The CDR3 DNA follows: TGTGCCAGCAAGCAGGGGTACACTGAAGCTTTCTTT. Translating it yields CASKQGYTEAFF.

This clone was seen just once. In DNA form, the CDR3 reads TGTGCCAGCAGCGCGAAAACCACAGATACGCAGTATTTT. Its translation is CASSAKTTDTQYF. The chain recombines TRBV9 with TRBJ2-3; D is ambiguous. CDR1 and CDR2 from the germline V gene are SGDLS and YYNGEE. The CDR3 has 13 residues. V gave up 3 bases and J gave up 2 bases, with 7 bases separating them.

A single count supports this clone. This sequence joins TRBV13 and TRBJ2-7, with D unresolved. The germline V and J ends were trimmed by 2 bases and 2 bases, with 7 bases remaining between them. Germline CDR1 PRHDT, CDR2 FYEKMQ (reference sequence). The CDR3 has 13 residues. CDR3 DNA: TGTGCCAGCAGCTTAACGGCAGCCTACGAGCAGTACTTC. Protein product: CASSLTAAYEQYF. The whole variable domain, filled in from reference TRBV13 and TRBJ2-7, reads AAGVIQSPRHLIKEKRETATLKCYPIPRHDTVYWYQQGPGQDPQFLISFYEKMQSDKGSIPDRFSAQQFSDYHSELNMSSLELGDSALYFCASSLTAAYEQYFGPGTRLTVT.

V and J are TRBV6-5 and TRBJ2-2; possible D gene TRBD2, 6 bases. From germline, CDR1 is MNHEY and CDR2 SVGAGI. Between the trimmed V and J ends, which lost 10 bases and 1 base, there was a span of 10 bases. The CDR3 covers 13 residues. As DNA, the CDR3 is TGTGCCAACGAGGGACTGAACACCGGGGAGCTGTTTTTT. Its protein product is CANEGLNTGELFF.

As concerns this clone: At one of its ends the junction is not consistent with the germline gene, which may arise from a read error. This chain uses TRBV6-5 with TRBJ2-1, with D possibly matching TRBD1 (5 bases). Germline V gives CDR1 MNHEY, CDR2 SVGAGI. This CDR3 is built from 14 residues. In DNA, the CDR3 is TGTGCCAGCAGTTACTCGGGGCAAGCGCGCGCCTCCATCTTC. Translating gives CASSYSGQARASIF.

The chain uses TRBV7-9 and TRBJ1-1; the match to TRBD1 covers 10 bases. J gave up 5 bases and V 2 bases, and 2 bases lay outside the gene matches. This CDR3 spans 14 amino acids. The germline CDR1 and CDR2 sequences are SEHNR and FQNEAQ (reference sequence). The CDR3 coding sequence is TGTGCCAGCAGCTTACTGGGACAGGGGACTGAAGCTTTCTTT. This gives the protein CASSLLGQGTEAFF. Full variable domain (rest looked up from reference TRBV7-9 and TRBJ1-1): DTGVSQNPRHKITKRGQNVTFRCDPISEHNRLYWYRQTLGQGPEFLTYFQNEAQLEKSRLLSDRFSAERPKGSFSTLEIQRTEQGDSAMYLCASSLLGQGTEAFFGQGTRLTVV.

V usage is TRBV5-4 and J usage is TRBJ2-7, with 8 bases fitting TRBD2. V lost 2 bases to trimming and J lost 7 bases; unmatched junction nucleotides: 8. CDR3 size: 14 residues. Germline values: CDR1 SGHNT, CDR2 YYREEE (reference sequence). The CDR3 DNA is TGTGCCAGCAGCTTAGAAGCGGGAGTTAGGGAGCAGTACTTC. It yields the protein CASSLEAGVREQYF.

The CDR3 here is CASSFGSAGTDTQYF. CDR3 DNA sequence: TGTGCCAGCAGTTTTGGAAGTGCCGGCACAGATACGCAGTATTTT. The V and J genes are TRBV28 and TRBJ2-3; D ambiguous. Germline CDR1 MDHEN, CDR2 SYDVKM. The V and J ends lost 3 bases and 1 base respectively, with 11 bases between them. The CDR3 runs 15 residues.

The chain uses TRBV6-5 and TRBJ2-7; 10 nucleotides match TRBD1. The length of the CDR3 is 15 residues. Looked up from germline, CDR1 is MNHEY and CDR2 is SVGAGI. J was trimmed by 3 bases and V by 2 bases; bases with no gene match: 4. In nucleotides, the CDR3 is TGTGCCAGCAGTTACCAGGGACAGGGGCTCTACGAGCAGTACTTC. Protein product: CASSYQGQGLYEQYF.

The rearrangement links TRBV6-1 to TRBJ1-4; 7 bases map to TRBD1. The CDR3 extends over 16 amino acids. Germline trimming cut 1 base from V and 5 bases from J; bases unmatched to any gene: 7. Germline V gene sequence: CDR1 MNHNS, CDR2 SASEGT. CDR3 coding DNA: TGTGCCAGCAGTGAAGAGACAGGGATAAGGAATGAAAAACTGTTTTTT. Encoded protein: CASSEETGIRNEKLFF.

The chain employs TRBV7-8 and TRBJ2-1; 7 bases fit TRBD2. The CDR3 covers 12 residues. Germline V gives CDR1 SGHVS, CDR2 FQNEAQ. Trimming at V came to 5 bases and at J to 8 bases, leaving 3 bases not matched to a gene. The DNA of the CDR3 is TGTGCCAGCAGCCGGACTAGTTATGAGCAGTTCTTC. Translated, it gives CASSRTSYEQFF.

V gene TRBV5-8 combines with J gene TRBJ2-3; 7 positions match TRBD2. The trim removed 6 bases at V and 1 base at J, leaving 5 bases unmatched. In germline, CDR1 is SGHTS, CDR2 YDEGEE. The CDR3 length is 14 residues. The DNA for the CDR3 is TGTGCCAGCATTAACCGGGGGGGCACAGATACGCAGTATTTT. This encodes CASINRGGTDTQYF. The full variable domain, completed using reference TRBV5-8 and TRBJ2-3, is EAGVTQSPTHLIKTRGQQATLRCSPISGHTSVYWYQQALGLGLQFLLWYDEGEERNRGNFPPRFSGRQFPNYSSELNVNALELEDSALYLCASINRGGTDTQYFGPGTRLTVL.

In DNA, the CDR3 is TGTGCCAGCAGTTTTACAGGGTGGGATGAGCAGTTCTTC. This codes for CASSFTGWDEQFF. J is TRBJ2-1 and V is TRBV6-5; possible D gene TRBD1, 6 bases. The germline gives CDR1 MNHEY, CDR2 SVGAGI. This CDR3 has 13 amino acids. Trimming removed 4 bases from V and 8 bases from J, with 12 bases in between.

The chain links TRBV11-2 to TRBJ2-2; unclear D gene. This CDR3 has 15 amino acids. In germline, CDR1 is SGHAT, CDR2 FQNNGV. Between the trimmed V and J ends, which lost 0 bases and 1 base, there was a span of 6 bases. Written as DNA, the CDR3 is TGTGCCAGCAGCTTAGATCCCTTGAACACCGGGGAGCTGTTTTTT. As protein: CASSLDPLNTGELFF.

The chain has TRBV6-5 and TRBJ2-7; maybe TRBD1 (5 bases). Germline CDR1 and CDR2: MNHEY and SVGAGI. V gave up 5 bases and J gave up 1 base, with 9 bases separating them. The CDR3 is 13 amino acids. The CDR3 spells CASSQGSSYEQYF. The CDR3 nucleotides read TGTGCCAGCAGTCAGGGATCATCCTACGAGCAGTACTTC.

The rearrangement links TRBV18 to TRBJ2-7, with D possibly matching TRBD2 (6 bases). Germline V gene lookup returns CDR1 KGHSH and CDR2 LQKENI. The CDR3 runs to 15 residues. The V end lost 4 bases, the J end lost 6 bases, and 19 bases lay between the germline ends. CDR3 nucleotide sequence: TGTGCCAGCTCACAAGCATCATCGGGAGTGGGCGAGCAGTACTTC. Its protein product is CASSQASSGVGEQYF.

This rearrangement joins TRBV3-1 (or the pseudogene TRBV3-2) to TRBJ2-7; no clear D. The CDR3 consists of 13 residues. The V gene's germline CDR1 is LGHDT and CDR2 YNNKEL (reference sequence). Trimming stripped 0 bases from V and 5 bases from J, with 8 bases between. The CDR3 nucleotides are TGTGCCAGCAGCCAAGACCCTTTGGACGAGCAGTACTTC. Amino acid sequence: CASSQDPLDEQYF.

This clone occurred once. In nucleotides, the CDR3 is TGTGCCAGCAGCTTACGAATGGGAAACGGGGAGCTGTTTTTT. It yields the protein CASSLRMGNGELFF. The chain carries TRBV3-1 (or the pseudogene TRBV3-2) and TRBJ2-2; D uncertain. This CDR3 has 14 amino acids. The V gene lost 5 bases and the J gene lost 7 bases, with 14 bases spanning the gap. Per the germline V gene, CDR1 is LGHDT and CDR2 is YNNKEL (reference sequence).

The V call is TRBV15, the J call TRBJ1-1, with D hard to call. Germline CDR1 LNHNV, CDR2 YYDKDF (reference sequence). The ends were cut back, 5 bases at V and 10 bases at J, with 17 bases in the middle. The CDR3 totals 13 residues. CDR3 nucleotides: TGTGCCACCAGCGACATGGGAACACTGAGAGCTTTCTTT. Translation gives CATSDMGTLRAFF.

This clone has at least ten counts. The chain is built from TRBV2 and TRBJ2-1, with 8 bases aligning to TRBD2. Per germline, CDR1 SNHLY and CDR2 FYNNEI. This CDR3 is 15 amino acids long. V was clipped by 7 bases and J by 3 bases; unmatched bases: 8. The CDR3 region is CASKREAGVYNEQFF. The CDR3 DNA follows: TGTGCCAGCAAGCGAGAAGCGGGAGTCTACAATGAGCAGTTCTTC. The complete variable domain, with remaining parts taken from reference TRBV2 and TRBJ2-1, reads EPEVTQTPSHQVTQMGQEVILRCVPISNHLYFYWYRQILGQKVEFLVSFYNNEISEKSEIFDDQFSVERPDGSNFTLKIRSTKLEDSAMYFCASKREAGVYNEQFFGPGTRLTVL.

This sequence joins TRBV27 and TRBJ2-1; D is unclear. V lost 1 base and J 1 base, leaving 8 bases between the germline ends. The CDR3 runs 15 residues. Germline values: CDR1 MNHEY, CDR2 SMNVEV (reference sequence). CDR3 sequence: CASSLLDRSYNEQFF. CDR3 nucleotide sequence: TGTGCCAGCAGTTTATTAGACCGGTCCTACAATGAGCAGTTCTTC.

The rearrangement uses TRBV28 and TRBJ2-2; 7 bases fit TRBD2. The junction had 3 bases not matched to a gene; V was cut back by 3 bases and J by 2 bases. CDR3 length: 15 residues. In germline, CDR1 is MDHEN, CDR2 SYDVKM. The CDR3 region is CASSFAGANTGELFF. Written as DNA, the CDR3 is TGTGCCAGCAGTTTCGCGGGAGCAAACACCGGGGAGCTGTTTTTT.

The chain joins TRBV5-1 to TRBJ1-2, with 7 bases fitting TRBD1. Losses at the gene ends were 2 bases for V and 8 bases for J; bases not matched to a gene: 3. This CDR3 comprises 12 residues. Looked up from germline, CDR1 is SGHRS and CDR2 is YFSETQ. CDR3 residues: CASSFTGVGYTF. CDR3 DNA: TGCGCCAGCAGCTTTACAGGGGTCGGCTACACCTTC. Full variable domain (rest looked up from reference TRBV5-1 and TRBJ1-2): KAGVTQTPRYLIKTRGQQVTLSCSPISGHRSVSWYQQTPGQGLQFLFEYFSETQRNKGNFPGRFSGRQFSNSRSEMNVSTLELGDSALYLCASSFTGVGYTFGSGTRLTVV.